This note documents a single T cell receptor (beta chain) sequence. Antigen: not known. The protocol was immunoSEQ multiplex PCR, while the TCRdb copy is restricted to in-frame clones and leaves out a portion. This table has under 350,000 clones, 80% to 90% appearing once. The sample comes from a study of cytomegalovirus exposure and HLA in healthy donors. Overall study results and limits: In vitro confirmation showed a few CMV-associated chains to be CMV antigen specific.

There are 14 residues in the CDR3. Germline V CDR1 and CDR2: MNHEY, SMNVEV (reference sequence). Trimming left V 2 bases short and J 7 bases short, with 12 bases between. This chain uses TRBV27 with TRBJ1-5; D is perhaps TRBD1 (6 bases). The material sequenced was PBMCs. The TCR originated in a woman between 18 and 30 years old in good health and CMV-seronegative. The CDR3 here is CASSLMFRGQPQHF. CDR3 nucleotide sequence: TGTGCCAGCAGTTTAATGTTCAGGGGCCAGCCCCAGCATTTT.